The rows below give T cell receptor beta chains drawn from one sample of a study of OX40 agonist ivuxolimab in advanced cancers. Sequencing used immunoSEQ multiplex PCR; TCRdb keeps in-frame clones, though not all of them. Counted here are 50,000 or so clones, about 81% occurring once; the ten biggest clones make up 0.75%. The source was CD4+ or CD8+ T cells sorted from blood, collected in a trial of the OX40 agonist ivuxolimab. Source of these receptors: an adult with an advanced solid tumor such as melanoma, head and neck, liver or kidney cancer. The conserved cysteine and the conserved F or W are not part of the CDR3 here. Fields, in order: V gene, J gene, CDR3 protein.

TRBV27	TRBJ2-7	ASSPDTSGGLYEQY
TRBV2	TRBJ2-7	ASRGEAGLEQY
TRBV6-6	TRBJ1-2	ASSYDRDYGYT
TRBV6-6	TRBJ1-6	ASSYSVGSYNSPLH
TRBV19	TRBJ1-5	ASSPTRGPHQPQH
TRBV9	TRBJ2-1	ASSVVFGGTYNEQF
TRBV5-4	TRBJ2-5	ASSPHQETQY
TRBV5-4	TRBJ2-1	ASSNNVRGGAYNEQF
TRBV5-1	TRBJ2-1	ASSLAAASGGNEQF
TRBV7-9	TRBJ1-2	ASSLAGTPGLIYGYT
TRBV7-3	TRBJ2-1	ASSLPQGGGNEQF
TRBV7-2	TRBJ2-2	ASSLDQAGELF
TRBV7-9	TRBJ1-1	ASSQDRGANTEAF
TRBV10-3	TRBJ2-2	ASHGWNTGELF
TRBV7-2	TRBJ1-3	ASSREGNTIY
TRBV18	TRBJ2-5	ASSPSFPGQTVETQY
TRBV7-2	TRBJ1-5	ASSLAGGYSNQPQH
TRBV7-3	TRBJ2-1	ASSRWSSGGASYNEQF
TRBV5-1	TRBJ2-3	ASTLSGTDTQY
TRBV19	TRBJ2-7	ASSISTRSYEQY
TRBV7-2	TRBJ2-1	ASSLRGDSYNEQF
TRBV18	TRBJ2-1	ASSPLTTSYNEQF
TRBV7-9	TRBJ1-4	ASSPGLDRLIEKLF
TRBV19	TRBJ2-1	ASSIYPGGSPYNEQF
TRBV15	TRBJ1-5	ATNMRQGYQPQH
TRBV4-2	TRBJ1-3	ASSQDMGGSGNTIY
TRBV7-2	TRBJ2-5	ASVLGGGGETQY
TRBV10-1	TRBJ1-2	ASSEYRDYGYT
TRBV28	TRBJ1-3	ASSLSGGSGNTIY
TRBV10-1	TRBJ2-7	ASSGRRGGNEQY
TRBV5-1	TRBJ2-1	ASSLASGGQYNEQF
TRBV4-1	TRBJ2-7	ASSQGQWTSTYEQY
TRBV5-1	TRBJ2-3	ASSLRSGSTDTQY
TRBV6-5	TRBJ2-1	ASSRLLGAYNEQF
TRBV5-1	TRBJ2-5	ASSSDGTGFGETQY
TRBV25-1	TRBJ2-5	ASSAGDRGRGETQY
TRBV7-9	TRBJ1-1	ASSLSDRKRTEAF
TRBV2	TRBJ1-4	ASRIQGTNEKLF
TRBV2	TRBJ2-1	ASSEGGPYNEQF
TRBV5-1	TRBJ2-5	ASSLGTSVETQY
TRBV13	TRBJ2-1	ASSQPDYPLSSYNEQF
TRBV19	TRBJ1-5	ACTQQGGNQPQH
TRBV15	TRBJ1-1	ATSVGQGLGGLRDTEAF
TRBV11-2	TRBJ1-4	ASTPQGGFGEKLF
TRBV15	TRBJ2-1	ATSRDLRGLGNEQF
TRBV5-8	TRBJ2-5	ASSVNLGTQETQY